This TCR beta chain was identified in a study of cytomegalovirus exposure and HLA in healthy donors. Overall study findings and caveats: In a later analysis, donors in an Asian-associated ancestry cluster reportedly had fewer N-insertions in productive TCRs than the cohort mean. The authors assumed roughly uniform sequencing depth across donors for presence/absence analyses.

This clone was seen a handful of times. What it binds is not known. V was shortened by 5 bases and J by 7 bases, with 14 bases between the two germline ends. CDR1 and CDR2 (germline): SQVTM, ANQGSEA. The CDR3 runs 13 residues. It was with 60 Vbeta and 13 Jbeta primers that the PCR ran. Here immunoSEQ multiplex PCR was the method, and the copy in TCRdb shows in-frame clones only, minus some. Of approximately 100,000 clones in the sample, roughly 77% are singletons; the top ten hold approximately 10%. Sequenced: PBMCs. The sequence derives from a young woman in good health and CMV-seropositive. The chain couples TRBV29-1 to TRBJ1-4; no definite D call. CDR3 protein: CSVSSASGEKLFF. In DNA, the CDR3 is TGCAGCGTTTCCTCGGCTTCGGGTGAAAAACTGTTTTTT.